Below, 9 T cell receptor beta chains from the same sample are listed, as sequenced in a study of shared clonotypes between healthy human individuals. Assay used: immunoSEQ multiplex PCR; TCRdb lists only in-frame clones, some missing. The sample includes about 2.4 million clones, approximately 94% seen only once; the top ten take around 0.15%. The sequencing sample was made of naive CD4+ T cells sorted from blood. Described subset: CD45RA+ positively selected. The origin of the receptors is a man aged 18 to 35 in good health.

Comments on this clone: Other nucleotide sequences from this sample produce the same CDR3. This chain links TRBV5-1 with TRBJ2-7; 12 nucleotides line up with TRBD2. The V gene end was trimmed by 4 bases and the J gene end by 5 bases; junction bases not matched to a gene: 7. Germline-derived CDR1 and CDR2 are SGHRS and YFSETQ. This CDR3 contains 15 residues. CDR3 DNA sequence: TGCGCCAGCAGCCTCGGACTAGCGGGGCTCGACGAGCAGTACTTC. Amino acid sequence: CASSLGLAGLDEQYF. The variable domain in full, with the rest retrieved from reference TRBV5-1 and TRBJ2-7, is KAGVTQTPRYLIKTRGQQVTLSCSPISGHRSVSWYQQTPGQGLQFLFEYFSETQRNKGNFPGRFSGRQFSNSRSEMNVSTLELGDSALYLCASSLGLAGLDEQYFGPGTRLTVT.

This clone appeared a few times. The chain uses TRBV28 and TRBJ1-5; D is unresolved. CDR1 is MDHEN, CDR2 SYDVKM, per germline. V was clipped by 5 bases and J by 8 bases, with 10 bases between them. This CDR3 contains 12 residues. The CDR3 coding sequence is TGTGCCAGCAGTGTTTTGGGGAAGCCCCAGCATTTT. Its translation: CASSVLGKPQHF.

The V call is TRBV19, the J call TRBJ1-5, with a weak D call TRBD1 (6 bases). V shed 8 bases and J shed 1 base, with 9 bases lying between them. CDR1 and CDR2 from the germline V gene are LNHDA and SQIVND (reference sequence). The CDR3 runs 13 residues. CDR3 bases: TGTGCCAGTCAAGGGGGAAGCAATCAGCCCCAGCATTTT. This sequence encodes CASQGGSNQPQHF.

In nucleotides, the CDR3 is TGCGCCAGCAGCTTGGCCGAGGTCGATGGCTACACCTTC. It yields the protein CASSLAEVDGYTF. The chain recombines TRBV5-1 with TRBJ1-2; no firm D call. The germline V gene encodes CDR1 SGHRS and CDR2 YFSETQ. CDR3 length: 13 residues. Trimming left V 0 bases short and J 6 bases short, with 9 bases between.

The chain carries TRBV5-6 and TRBJ2-3; D gene uncertain. Between the trimmed V and J ends, which lost 5 bases and 0 bases, there was a span of 1 base. CDR1 and CDR2 from the germline V gene are SGHDT and YYEEEE. CDR3 length: 11 amino acids. The CDR3 reads CASRSTDTQYF. As DNA, the CDR3 is TGTGCCAGCAGAAGCACAGATACGCAGTATTTT.

The chain combines TRBV6-5 with TRBJ1-2, with TRBD1 as a possible D gene (6 bases). This CDR3 has 16 residues. Trimming took off 0 bases at V and 6 bases at J, with 17 bases between the two ends. Germline CDR1 MNHEY, CDR2 SVGAGI. CDR3 nucleotides: TGTGCCAGCAGTTACTCGACTGGCTGGGGGGCTAATGGCTACACCTTC. This codes for CASSYSTGWGANGYTF.

In this sample, this clone turned up a few times. CDR3 coding DNA: TGTGCCAGCAGCGTAGGACAGACCCCTAACACTGAAGCTTTCTTT. This codes for CASSVGQTPNTEAFF. This rearrangement joins TRBV9 to TRBJ1-1, with D perhaps matching TRBD1 (5 bases). The CDR3 loop spans 15 amino acids. Germline loops: CDR1 SGDLS, CDR2 YYNGEE. The V and J ends lost 0 bases and 2 bases respectively, with 11 bases between them.

The rearrangement uses TRBV7-2 and TRBJ2-1, with 9 bases matching TRBD2. Germline lookup yields CDR1 SGHTA and CDR2 FQGNSA. V trimming: 1 base; J trimming: 6 bases; junction bases outside the gene matches: 7. The CDR3 has 16 amino acids. This CDR3 reads CASSLGPSGTFNEQFF. The CDR3 coding sequence is TGTGCCAGCAGCTTAGGTCCTAGCGGGACATTCAATGAGCAGTTCTTC.

The CDR3: CACQTAGNTIYF. The CDR3 coding sequence is TGTGCCTGCCAGACAGCAGGAAACACCATATATTTT. V and J are TRBV19 and TRBJ1-3; tentatively, D is TRBD1 (5 bases). This CDR3 has 12 amino acids. The germline CDR1 and CDR2 sequences are LNHDA and SQIVND (reference sequence). Trimming took off 11 bases at V and 4 bases at J, with 12 bases between the two ends.